Sequencing of this T cell receptor beta chain was carried out in a study of siplizumab effects on memory and regulatory T cells. CDR1 and CDR2 (germline): MNHNS, SASEGT. The CDR3 runs to 15 residues. Between the trimmed V and J ends, which lost 7 bases and 3 bases, there was a span of 19 bases. The table came from immunoSEQ multiplex PCR; TCRdb's copy has only in-frame clones and leaves some out. Among 90,000 to 110,000 clones listed, about 90% were seen once. Study-wide findings and caveats: Naive T cells were seemingly more diverse than memory cells, and major contributions to the alloresponse seemed to be made by them. Many proliferating CD4+ or CD8+ clones remained unclassified. Roughly 75-97% of them could not be assigned either a naive or a memory phenotype.

Points on this clone: The antigen is undetermined.

The chain is built from TRBV6-1 and TRBJ2-7; D might be TRBD1 or TRBD2, each matching 5 bases. The sequenced sample was Tregs sorted from blood. The receptor was isolated from a human donor in good health. CDR3 nucleotides: TGTGCCAGCACGCCGCTTGGGGCTAGCAGCTACGAGCAGTACTTC. Protein: CASTPLGASSYEQYF.